Listed below are T cell receptor beta chains from one sample, sequenced in a study of cytomegalovirus exposure and HLA in healthy donors. Assay: immunoSEQ multiplex PCR; the TCRdb copy retains only in-frame clones and omits some. Here the sample spans roughly 200,000 clones, under 9.5% being singletons. The sequenced sample was PBMCs. The receptors were sampled from a young woman in good health and CMV-seropositive. Both conserved end residues are part of each CDR3. A D gene is named only where the DNA matches it firmly. Size is omitted from some rows. Given values are once, few, many or a class for expanded clones.

cdr3_nt,cdr3_aa,clone_size,d_call,v_call,j_call
TGTGCCTGGAGTGTCTTAGGGGGTGGGCAGCCCCAGCATTTT,CAWSVLGGGQPQHF,few,NA,TRBV30,TRBJ1-5
TGTGCCAGCAGTGATTCAGGGCCCAGCCTTGAAGCTTTCTTT,CASSDSGPSLEAFF,NA,NA,TRBV2,TRBJ1-1
TGTGCCAGTAGTAAGGACAGGGGATGGAACTATGGCTACACCTTC,CASSKDRGWNYGYTF,NA,TRBD1,TRBV19,TRBJ1-2
TGTGCCTGGAGTGTACCCCCGCAGAGGTACGAGCAGTACTTC,CAWSVPPQRYEQYF,NA,NA,TRBV30,TRBJ2-7
TGTGCCACCAGCAGAGCGGGAATGGGCGAGCAGTACTTC,CATSRAGMGEQYF,few,NA,TRBV15,TRBJ2-7
TGTGCCAGTAGTCCGCGGGACAGGGAAGTTACGCAGTATTTT,CASSPRDREVTQYF,few,TRBD1,TRBV19,TRBJ2-3
TGTGCCAGCAGCTTAAATGTCGGCAGGGCCTATGGCTACACCTTC,CASSLNVGRAYGYTF,NA,NA,TRBV11-2,TRBJ1-2
TGTGCCAGCATGAGCGGGAGAGGGGATACGCAGTATTTT,CASMSGRGDTQYF,NA,TRBD2,TRBV2,TRBJ2-3
TGTGCCAGCAGGGACAGGGTGGGAACCGGGGAGCTGTTTTTT,CASRDRVGTGELFF,NA,TRBD1,TRBV2,TRBJ2-2
TGTGCCAGCAGCTTCCTAGCGGGAGTTAGGACCGGGGAGCTGTTTTTT,CASSFLAGVRTGELFF,few,TRBD2,TRBV5-6,TRBJ2-2
TGTGCCAGCTCCCCCGACCTCGAGGCAATATTAGAGCAGTTCTTC,CASSPDLEAILEQFF,few,NA,TRBV18,TRBJ2-1
TGTGCCAGCACTCGACAGCCCGCCCAAAACACTGAAGCTTTCTTT,CASTRQPAQNTEAFF,few,NA,TRBV2,TRBJ1-1
TGTGCCAGCAGCTTCGGTGGCTACACCTTC,CASSFGGYTF,NA,NA,TRBV11-2,TRBJ1-2
TGTGCCAGCACCCAATTGTCGCGGGCTTCGGGCTACACCTTC,CASTQLSRASGYTF,few,NA,TRBV2,TRBJ1-2
TGTGCCACCAGCCCCGGGACAGGCAAAAATCAGCCCCAGCATTTT,CATSPGTGKNQPQHF,few,TRBD1,TRBV15,TRBJ1-5
TGTGCCAGTAGTATAGATCGAGGGATCATGGGAGGTGACACTGAAGCTTTCTTT,CASSIDRGIMGGDTEAFF,NA,NA,TRBV19,TRBJ1-1
TGTGCCAGCAGCCTTCTCTCCGGGACTAGAGGAGATACGCAGTATTTT,CASSLLSGTRGDTQYF,few,TRBD2,TRBV4-2,TRBJ2-3
TGTGCCAGCAGCCCCTGGGGCAGCAACACTGAAGCTTTCTTT,CASSPWGSNTEAFF,few,NA,TRBV4-2,TRBJ1-1
TGTGCCTGGACCTCAGGGGCCTACAATGAGCAGTTCTTC,CAWTSGAYNEQFF,NA,NA,TRBV30,TRBJ2-1
TGTGCCAGCAGCCTTCGGACAGCCTACGAGCAGTACTTC,CASSLRTAYEQYF,few,NA,TRBV7-2,TRBJ2-7
TGCGCCAGCACGGGCAGGGGCCACGAGCAGTACTTC,CASTGRGHEQYF,few,NA,TRBV4-1,TRBJ2-7
TGTGCCAGCAGCCTCCAGGGCGCGAGGAAAAACACTGAAGCTTTCTTT,CASSLQGARKNTEAFF,few,NA,TRBV5-6,TRBJ1-1
TGTGCCAGCAAAGGTAGCCGGTCCGGGTTCACAGATACGCAGTATTTT,CASKGSRSGFTDTQYF,few,NA,TRBV27,TRBJ2-3
TGCGCCAGCAGATGGGACAGCTACGAGCAGTACTTC,CASRWDSYEQYF,few,TRBD1,TRBV5-1,TRBJ2-7
TGTGCCAGCAGCGTAGTACAAGGGCTGGGGCTGGCAGATACGCAGTATTTT,CASSVVQGLGLADTQYF,few,NA,TRBV9,TRBJ2-3
TGTGCCAGCAGTTTAAAACTAGCGGTTCTCTCCTACGAGCAGTACTTC,CASSLKLAVLSYEQYF,NA,TRBD2,TRBV28,TRBJ2-7
TGTGCCAGCAGCTTAACAGCTGGACAGGGGGCTATCGGGAATGAAGCTTTCTTT,CASSLTAGQGAIGNEAFF,few,TRBD1,TRBV7-9,TRBJ1-1
TGTGCCAGCAGCAGAGGTGGGGAGTTCAGAAATGAGCAGTTCTTC,CASSRGGEFRNEQFF,NA,NA,TRBV21-1,TRBJ2-1
TGCGCCAGCAGCCAAGTTCGGGGCACAGATACGCAGTATTTT,CASSQVRGTDTQYF,NA,NA,TRBV4-1,TRBJ2-3
TGTGCCAGCAGCCATACAGGGGGCGTAAGCACAGATACGCAGTATTTT,CASSHTGGVSTDTQYF,NA,TRBD1,TRBV11-2,TRBJ2-3
TGTGCCATCAGTGAGAGTGGTAGAGCCCTCACAGATACGCAGTATTTT,CAISESGRALTDTQYF,NA,NA,TRBV10-3,TRBJ2-3
TGTGCCAGCAGCTCTAATACCCGGACTGAAGCTTTCTTT,CASSSNTRTEAFF,NA,NA,TRBV7-3,TRBJ1-1
TGTGCCAGCAGCCCGGGGAACCGCCCGCCCCAGCATTTT,CASSPGNRPPQHF,NA,NA,TRBV4-2,TRBJ1-5
TGTGCCAGCAGTCAGGGGGACAGGGAGGACGAGCAGTACTTC,CASSQGDREDEQYF,NA,TRBD1,TRBV28,TRBJ2-7
TGCGCCAGCAGCTTGGTCGCTAAAGAGACCCAGTACTTC,CASSLVAKETQYF,NA,NA,TRBV5-1,TRBJ2-5
TGTGCCAGCAGCCCCTATCTCGAGGGTGGCTACACCTTC,CASSPYLEGGYTF,NA,NA,TRBV14,TRBJ1-2
TGTGCCAGCAGCAAACGGACAGGGGGCGGCGAGCAGTACTTC,CASSKRTGGGEQYF,NA,TRBD1,TRBV7-2,TRBJ2-7
TGTGCCTGGAGTGGGGGACTATATAAATACGAGCAGTACTTC,CAWSGGLYKYEQYF,few,TRBD2,TRBV30,TRBJ2-7
TGTGCCACCAGTAAAAGGGGCGGATCGAACACCGGGGAGCTGTTTTTT,CATSKRGGSNTGELFF,NA,NA,TRBV15,TRBJ2-2
TGTGCCAGCTCCCCCTCCCGGGACAGGGGTCTAGCGGGGCTTTCCTACAATGAGCAGTTCTTC,CASSPSRDRGLAGLSYNEQFF,NA,NA,TRBV27,TRBJ2-1
TGTGCCAGCTCGGGACAGGGGTCCTACGAGCAGTACTTC,CASSGQGSYEQYF,many,TRBD1,TRBV6-5,TRBJ2-7
TGTGCCAGCAGTGTACAGGGGTGGACTGAAGCTTTCTTT,CASSVQGWTEAFF,few,TRBD1,TRBV6-5,TRBJ1-1
TGTGCCTGGGCTAGGCTTGATGGCGGAAACACCATATATTTT,CAWARLDGGNTIYF,NA,NA,TRBV30,TRBJ1-3
TGTGCCAGCAGCTTGGCAACTGAAGCTTTCTTT,CASSLATEAFF,NA,NA,TRBV5-6,TRBJ1-1
TGTGCCAGCAGCTTGGCCGCGAGCGCGGTCTATGGCTACACCTTC,CASSLAASAVYGYTF,NA,NA,TRBV5-4,TRBJ1-2
TGCGCCAGCAACGTAGCCGGGGTTCCTTCTAGCACAGATACGCAGTATTTT,CASNVAGVPSSTDTQYF,NA,NA,TRBV5-1,TRBJ2-3